The 19 T cell receptor beta chains below were found in one sample sequenced in a study of regulatory T cells in long-lasting Graves disease. Arm-PCR of CDR3 regions and iRepertoire HTBI primers were the basis on which TCR beta libraries were built. Each CDR3 protein is one row after TCRdb ran MiXCR on the multiplex PCR reads. Seen here are around 420,000 distinct CDR3 sequences, around a sixth observed once, and the top ten hold 20% to 25%. The time point is: newly diagnosed GD, antithyroid drugs for less than 3 months. The TCR library used RNA extracted from PBMCs. This specimen was peripheral blood mononuclear cells (PBMCs), taken at new diagnosis, from a patient treated with antithyroid drugs. Source of these receptors: a female donor with Graves disease.

This clonotype appeared many times. The chain links TRBV7-2 to TRBJ1-1; no reliable D call. CDR1 SGHTA and CDR2 FQGNSA come from the germline V gene. V shed 1 base and J shed 0 bases, with 15 bases lying between them. The CDR3 loop spans 17 amino acids. For the CDR3, the DNA is TGTGCCAGCAGCTTAGAAGTCTCTGGTACCGTGAACACTGAAGCTTTCTTT. Translation gives CASSLEVSGTVNTEAFF.

This clonotype has a single count. V gene TRBV10-3 combines with J gene TRBJ1-5, with D perhaps TRBD1 (5 bases). Germline V lookup: CDR1 ENHRY, CDR2 SYGVKD. The ends were cut back, 3 bases at V and 1 base at J, with 13 bases in the middle. The CDR3 spans 16 residues. CDR3 residues: CAISDDQGQSNQPQHF. The CDR3, as DNA: TGTGCCATCAGTGACGACCAGGGCCAAAGCAATCAGCCCCAGCATTTT.

In its sample, this clonotype was seen many times. This chain connects TRBV18 to TRBJ2-3; D is ambiguous. The CDR3 has 13 amino acids. Germline CDR1 reads KGHSH; CDR2 reads LQKENI. The germline V and J ends were trimmed by 4 bases and 2 bases, with 7 bases remaining between them. The CDR3 spells CASSQRATDTQYF. In DNA, the CDR3 is TGTGCCAGCTCACAACGGGCCACAGATACGCAGTATTTT.

This clonotype was detected only a few times. V usage is TRBV5-1 and J usage is TRBJ1-5; TRBD1 is a possible D gene (5 bases). Per the germline V gene, CDR1 is SGHRS and CDR2 is YFSETQ. V dropped 2 bases and J dropped 3 bases, with 9 bases sitting between them. There are 14 residues in the CDR3. Here the CDR3 DNA reads TGCGCCAGCAGCTTTGGGGGGGACAATCAGCCCCAGCATTTT. Translated: CASSFGGDNQPQHF.

As for this clonotype: A much larger clone differs by one base, so this may be a read error. The V and J genes are TRBV6-2 or TRBV6-3 and TRBJ1-1, with TRBD1 as a possible D gene (5 bases). Trimming cost V 5 bases and J 0 bases, with 13 bases left between them. Germline V CDR1 and CDR2: MNHEY, SVGEGT. This CDR3 has 15 amino acids. The DNA of the CDR3 is TGTGCCAGCAGTGACTATGACAGTTTGAACACTGAAGCTTTCTTT. It translates to CASSDYDSLNTEAFF.

The sample holds many counts of this clonotype. The chain joins TRBV11-2 to TRBJ2-5, with D unclear. Trimming removed 3 bases from V and 3 bases from J, with 11 bases in between. Germline-derived CDR1 and CDR2 are SGHAT and FQNNGV. This CDR3 has 14 residues. DNA of the CDR3: TGTGCCAGCAGCTTTAATACGGCAAAAGAGACCCAGTACTTC. It yields the protein CASSFNTAKETQYF.

The table lists this clonotype with many counts. The J gene is TRBJ1-5, the V gene TRBV6-5, with D tentatively TRBD1 (5 bases). The V gene's germline CDR1 is MNHEY and CDR2 SVGAGI. This CDR3 region has 15 residues. V was shortened by 2 bases and J by 6 bases, with 14 bases between the two germline ends. The CDR3 DNA is TGTGCCAGCAGTTACACGTCGGTTAGGGGTCAGCCCCAGCATTTT. As protein: CASSYTSVRGQPQHF.

This chain connects TRBV12-3 or TRBV12-4 to TRBJ2-7; D might be TRBD2 (6 bases). The ends were cut back, 3 bases at V and 0 bases at J, with 18 bases in the middle. The CDR3 covers 17 residues. The CDR3 sequence: CASSFARRVMISYEQYF. In nucleotides, the CDR3 is TGTGCCAGCAGTTTCGCTCGGAGGGTAATGATCTCCTACGAGCAGTACTTC.

J is TRBJ2-3 and V is TRBV24-1, with 8 bases that match TRBD2. Per germline, CDR1 KGHDR and CDR2 SFDVKD. The ends lost 5 bases at V and 2 bases at J; junction bases unmatched: 2. CDR3 size: 14 residues. DNA of the CDR3: TGTGCCACCAGTGGGCGGGGGGACACAGATACGCAGTATTTT. It encodes CATSGRGDTDTQYF.

This clonotype was seen many times. The chain couples TRBV27 to TRBJ1-2; the D gene is possibly TRBD1 (6 bases). Looked up from germline, CDR1 is MNHEY and CDR2 is SMNVEV (reference sequence). The CDR3 is 14 residues long. V dropped 3 bases and J dropped 4 bases, with 12 bases sitting between them. The CDR3 bases are TGTGCCAGCAGTTTTGGACAGCCCGGCTATGGCTACACCTTC. Protein: CASSFGQPGYGYTF.

This clonotype was detected only a few times. CDR3 sequence (DNA): TGTGCCAGCTCACCAGGGGGGGCTAGCTCCTACGAGCAGTACTTC. Encoded protein: CASSPGGASSYEQYF. The V call is TRBV18, the J call TRBJ2-7; maybe TRBD2 (7 bases). This CDR3 has 15 residues. CDR1 and CDR2 from the germline V gene are KGHSH and LQKENI. V was shortened by 2 bases and J by 0 bases, with 11 bases between the two germline ends.

In its sample, this clonotype was seen many times. The chain has TRBV28 and TRBJ1-5, with 7 bases fitting TRBD1. Unmatched junction bases numbered 14, after V lost 2 bases and J lost 4 bases. Germline V gene data show CDR1 as MDHEN and CDR2 as SYDVKM. The CDR3 runs to 18 residues. For the CDR3, the DNA is TGTGCCAGCAGTTTACCGGGACAGTTCCCCCCAGGGAATCAGCCCCAGCATTTT. It translates to CASSLPGQFPPGNQPQHF. Looking up the rest from reference TRBV28 and TRBJ1-5 gives the full variable domain: DVKVTQSSRYLVKRTGEKVFLECVQDMDHENMFWYRQDPGLGLRLIYFSYDVKMKEKGDIPEGYSVSREKKERFSLILESASTNQTSMYLCASSLPGQFPPGNQPQHFGDGTRLSIL.

This clonotype has ten or more counts. The CDR3 DNA is TGCAGTGCTAGAGACGAGGACAGCCTTTCGTACGAGCAGTACTTC. It is translated as CSARDEDSLSYEQYF. V is TRBV20-1 and J is TRBJ2-7, with D tentatively TRBD1 (6 bases). Trimming shortened V by 0 bases and J by 4 bases, and 16 bases separated the two germline ends. CDR3 length equals 15 residues. Germline values: CDR1 DFQATT, CDR2 SNEGSKA (reference sequence).

In this sample, this clonotype turned up many times. The V call is TRBV6-2 or TRBV6-3, the J call TRBJ1-5, with D perhaps matching TRBD1 (5 bases). Trimming removed 5 bases from V and 5 bases from J, with 16 bases in between. The CDR3 extends over 15 amino acids. The germline CDR1 and CDR2 sequences are MNHEY and SVGEGT. As DNA, the CDR3 is TGTGCCAGCAGTACGGCGCGGGACGGCTATCAGCCCCAGCATTTT. It encodes CASSTARDGYQPQHF.

Comments on this clonotype: With a much larger clone just one base away, this may be a read error. The V and J genes are TRBV19 and TRBJ1-1; D gene uncertain. The length of the CDR3 is 13 residues. Germline CDR1 reads LNHDA; CDR2 reads SQIVND (reference sequence). With 4 bases removed from V and 0 bases from J, the gap between germline ends came to 6 bases. For the CDR3, the DNA is TGTGCCAGTAGTACCGCCATGAACACTGAAGCTTTCTTT. It translates to CASSTAMNTEAFF.

This clonotype occurred a few times. J is TRBJ2-5 and V is TRBV6-2 or TRBV6-3; D unresolved. The CDR3 totals 13 residues. The V gene lost 5 bases and the J gene lost 1 base, with 8 bases spanning the gap. Germline-derived CDR1 and CDR2 are MNHEY and SVGEGT. The CDR3 reads CASSVVIQETQYF. CDR3 nucleotide sequence: TGTGCCAGCAGTGTGGTAATCCAAGAGACCCAGTACTTC.

There are many counts of this clonotype. The genes are TRBV6-2 or TRBV6-3 and TRBJ2-5; 7 bases agree with TRBD1. In germline, CDR1 is MNHEY, CDR2 SVGEGT. This CDR3 has 19 amino acids. V was clipped by 0 bases and J by 5 bases; unmatched bases: 18. The CDR3 DNA is TGTGCCAGCAGTTACTCCCCCGCCCGCGCCGGACAGGCAGGCGAGACCCAGTACTTC. Protein sequence: CASSYSPARAGQAGETQYF.

The chain joins TRBV29-1 to TRBJ1-1; D is possibly TRBD1 (5 bases). The germline gives CDR1 SQVTM, CDR2 ANQGSEA. Trimming removed 3 bases from V and 11 bases from J, with 19 bases in between. This CDR3 is built from 13 residues. In DNA form, the CDR3 reads TGCAGCGTTGAGGAGGGGCAGAACCTACAGGCTTTCTTT. This codes for CSVEEGQNLQAFF.

There are many counts of this clonotype. V is TRBV4-2 and J is TRBJ2-5; tentative D call: TRBD1 (8 bases). Per the germline V gene, CDR1 is LGHNA and CDR2 is YNFKEQ. V was clipped by 4 bases and J by 6 bases, with 18 bases between them. The CDR3 covers 15 residues. In DNA, the CDR3 is TGTGCCAGCAGCCTTACAGCGGGACAGGAGAAGACCCAGTACTTC. Amino acids: CASSLTAGQEKTQYF.